This is a list of T cell receptor beta chains from one sample in a study of cytomegalovirus exposure and HLA in healthy donors. Some clones are missing from TCRdb's copy, which holds only in-frame ones; the method was immunoSEQ multiplex PCR. This table has 200,000 to 250,000 clones, about nine tenths appearing once. The sample was PBMCs. Receptors were obtained from a woman aged 18-29 years in good health and CMV-seronegative. The CDR3 runs from the conserved cysteine through the conserved F or W. D genes are given only for firm matches. Expanded clones get a size class; other rows say once, few or many, or leave the size out.

d_call: TRBD2; j_call: TRBJ2-3; v_call: TRBV19; cdr3_length: 16; clone_size: NA; cdr3_aa: CASSILAGASTDTQYF; cdr3_nt: TGTGCCAGTAGTATACTAGCGGGAGCTAGCACAGATACGCAGTATTTT
d_call: NA; j_call: TRBJ1-2; v_call: TRBV7-9; cdr3_length: 13; clone_size: NA; cdr3_aa: CATSLSGAHGYTF; cdr3_nt: TGTGCCACCTCTTTAAGTGGAGCGCATGGCTACACCTTC
d_call: NA; j_call: TRBJ2-2; v_call: TRBV29-1; cdr3_length: 13; clone_size: once; cdr3_aa: CSVDGSGTGELFF; cdr3_nt: TGCAGCGTTGACGGGAGTGGCACCGGGGAGCTGTTTTTT
d_call: TRBD2; j_call: TRBJ2-7; v_call: TRBV5-1; cdr3_length: 15; clone_size: NA; cdr3_aa: CASSLGTSGRGEQYF; cdr3_nt: TGCGCCAGCAGCTTGGGGACTAGCGGGAGAGGCGAGCAGTACTTC
d_call: TRBD1; j_call: TRBJ1-1; v_call: TRBV6-1; cdr3_length: 16; clone_size: NA; cdr3_aa: CASSDPRGGVDPRAFF; cdr3_nt: TGTGCCAGCAGTGACCCCAGAGGGGGCGTCGACCCCCGAGCTTTCTTT
d_call: NA; j_call: TRBJ2-7; v_call: TRBV11-2; cdr3_length: 12; clone_size: NA; cdr3_aa: CASRRATLEQYF; cdr3_nt: TGTGCCAGCAGGAGAGCGACCTTGGAGCAGTACTTC
d_call: NA; j_call: TRBJ2-2; v_call: TRBV10-3; cdr3_length: 12; clone_size: once; cdr3_aa: CAITSSTGELFF; cdr3_nt: TGTGCCATCACCTCCTCTACCGGGGAGCTGTTTTTT
d_call: NA; j_call: TRBJ1-2; v_call: TRBV11-2; cdr3_length: 14; clone_size: NA; cdr3_aa: CASSPSDSRYGYTF; cdr3_nt: TGTGCCAGCAGCCCCTCGGACAGCCGCTATGGCTACACCTTC
d_call: TRBD1; j_call: TRBJ1-2; v_call: TRBV5-1; cdr3_length: 13; clone_size: NA; cdr3_aa: CASSHDRDYGYTF; cdr3_nt: TGCGCCAGCAGCCACGACAGGGACTATGGCTACACCTTC
d_call: TRBD1; j_call: TRBJ1-2; v_call: TRBV7-9; cdr3_length: 14; clone_size: NA; cdr3_aa: CASSLSGGDHGYTF; cdr3_nt: TGTGCCAGCAGCTTATCAGGGGGCGATCATGGCTACACCTTC
d_call: TRBD1; j_call: TRBJ1-2; v_call: TRBV5-1; cdr3_length: 14; clone_size: NA; cdr3_aa: CASSLDRGLYGYTF; cdr3_nt: TGCGCCAGCAGCCTGGACAGGGGGCTCTATGGCTACACCTTC